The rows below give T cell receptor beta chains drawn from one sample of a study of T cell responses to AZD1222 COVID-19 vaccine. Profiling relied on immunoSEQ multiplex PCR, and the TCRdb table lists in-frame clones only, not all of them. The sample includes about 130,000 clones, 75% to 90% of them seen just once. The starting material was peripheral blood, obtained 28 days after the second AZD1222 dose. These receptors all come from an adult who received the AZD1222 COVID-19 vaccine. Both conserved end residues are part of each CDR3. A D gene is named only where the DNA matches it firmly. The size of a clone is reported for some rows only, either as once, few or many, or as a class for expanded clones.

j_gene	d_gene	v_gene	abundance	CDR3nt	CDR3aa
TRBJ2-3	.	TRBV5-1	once	TGCGCCAGCAGCTTCTCGCTAGACTCAGATACGCAGTATTTT	CASSFSLDSDTQYF
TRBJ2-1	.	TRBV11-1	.	TGTGCCAGCAGCCGCTGGGCGGGGGCTGACAATGAGCAGTTCTTC	CASSRWAGADNEQFF
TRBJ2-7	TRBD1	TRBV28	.	TGTGCCAGCACCTCTGGGACAGTTTACTACGAGCAGTACTTC	CASTSGTVYYEQYF
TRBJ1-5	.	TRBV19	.	TGTGCCAGTAGTCGGCAAGCAGATAGCAATCAGCCCCAGCATTTT	CASSRQADSNQPQHF
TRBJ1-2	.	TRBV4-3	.	TGCGCCAGCAGCCAGGCACGGGTTGGTGGCTACACCTTC	CASSQARVGGYTF
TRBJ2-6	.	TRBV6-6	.	TGTGCCAGCATTTACTCTGGGGCCAACGTCCTGACTTTC	CASIYSGANVLTF
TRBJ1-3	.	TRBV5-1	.	TGCGCCAGCAGCTCGGACGGGGGGAGAAACACCATATATTTT	CASSSDGGRNTIYF
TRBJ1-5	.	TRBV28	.	TGTGCCAGCAGTCTCTTGAATCAGCCCCAGCATTTT	CASSLLNQPQHF
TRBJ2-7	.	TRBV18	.	TGTGCCAGCTCACCTCAGGGGTCCCTTCCCTACGAGCAGTACTTC	CASSPQGSLPYEQYF
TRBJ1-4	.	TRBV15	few	TGTGCCACCAGCAGGCACAGGAGTTCAACTAATGAAAAACTGTTTTTT	CATSRHRSSTNEKLFF
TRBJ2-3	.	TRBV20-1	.	TGCAGTGCTCTTTTGAAGGATACGCAGTATTTT	CSALLKDTQYF
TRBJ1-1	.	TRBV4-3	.	TGCGCCAGCAGCCAGGCAGACAGACCTGAACAGGGAGCTTTCTTT	CASSQADRPEQGAFF
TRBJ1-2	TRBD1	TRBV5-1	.	TGCGCCAGCAGCGATCAGACAGGGTTAGTAGACGGCTACACCTTC	CASSDQTGLVDGYTF
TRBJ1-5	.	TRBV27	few	TGTGCCAGCAGTTCCCGCCGGCCCCAGCATTTT	CASSSRRPQHF
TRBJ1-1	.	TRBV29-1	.	TGCAGCGTTGAGGGGGGGCCGGGCACTGAAGCTTTCTTT	CSVEGGPGTEAFF
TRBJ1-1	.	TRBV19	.	TGTGCCAGTACCCCTTTCGGTGGGACGGGCACTGAAGCTTTCTTT	CASTPFGGTGTEAFF
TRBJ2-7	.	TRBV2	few	TGTGCCAGCATAGGTGGAAACAGACGTCTTGGGGAGCAGTACTTC	CASIGGNRRLGEQYF
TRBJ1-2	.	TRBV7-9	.	TGTGCCAGCAGCTTAGCGCTAGCCGATGGCTACACCTTC	CASSLALADGYTF
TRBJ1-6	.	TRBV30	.	TGTGCCTGGAGTGACTCGACAGTTTCACCCCTCCACTTT	CAWSDSTVSPLHF
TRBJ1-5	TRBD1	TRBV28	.	TGTGCCAGCAGTCGACGGGACAGGGCTTACAGGGGCAATCAGCCCCAGCATTTT	CASSRRDRAYRGNQPQHF